This is a list of T cell receptor beta chains from one sample in a study of shared clonotypes between healthy human individuals. Measured with immunoSEQ multiplex PCR; TCRdb has only the in-frame clones, and not every one. The data show 2 million or so clones, about 95% seen once. Sequencing used naive CD8+ T cells sorted from blood. The receptor set was obtained from a man aged 18 to 30 in good health. The CDR3 runs from the conserved cysteine through the conserved F or W. A D gene is named only where the DNA matches it firmly. Where a row states a size, it is once, few, many or the class of an expanded clone; other rows omit it.

TRBD2,TRBJ2-7,-,TRBV7-9,CASSLEPGLAEVYEQYF,TGTGCCAGCAGCTTAGAGCCAGGACTAGCGGAGGTCTACGAGCAGTACTTC
-,TRBJ2-7,-,TRBV6-6,CASTNAQGANTEQYF,TGTGCCAGCACTAACGCCCAAGGAGCTAATACCGAGCAGTACTTC
-,TRBJ2-2,-,TRBV7-8,CASSTRAGELFF,TGTGCCAGCAGCACAAGGGCCGGGGAGCTGTTTTTT
-,TRBJ2-3,-,TRBV4-1,CASSQLQWRGTDTQYF,TGCGCCAGCAGCCAACTGCAATGGCGTGGCACAGATACGCAGTATTTT
-,TRBJ2-5,-,TRBV6-1,CASRSKGSQETQYF,TGTGCCAGCAGAAGCAAGGGATCCCAAGAGACCCAGTACTTC
-,TRBJ1-1,-,TRBV28,CASAVPGTEAFF,TGTGCCAGTGCCGTGCCGGGGACTGAAGCTTTCTTT
-,TRBJ2-3,-,TRBV25-1,CASSEPGWDTQYF,TGTGCCAGCAGCGAACCCGGGTGGGATACGCAGTATTTT
-,TRBJ1-6,-,TRBV4-1,CASSLQGRNSPLHF,TGCGCCAGCAGCCTACAGGGACGGAATTCACCCCTCCACTTT
TRBD1,TRBJ2-3,-,TRBV10-3,CAIRGTGDWGDTQYF,TGTGCCATCAGAGGAACAGGGGATTGGGGAGATACGCAGTATTTT
-,TRBJ2-7,-,TRBV4-1,CASSQITGPNTYEQYF,TGCGCCAGCAGCCAGATAACGGGCCCCAATACCTACGAGCAGTACTTC
-,TRBJ2-1,-,TRBV19,CASSHLGSYNEQFF,TGTGCCAGTAGCCATCTGGGGAGTTACAATGAGCAGTTCTTC
-,TRBJ1-6,-,TRBV21-1,CASSKVDRSPLHF,TGTGCCAGCAGCAAAGTCGACCGCTCACCCCTCCACTTT
-,TRBJ1-1,-,TRBV6-6,CATRPGILGTEAFF,TGTGCCACGCGCCCCGGGATACTCGGCACTGAAGCTTTCTTT
TRBD1,TRBJ2-2,-,TRBV6-5,CASSPDRGSGGELFF,TGTGCCAGCAGTCCCGACAGGGGTTCGGGCGGGGAGCTGTTTTTT
TRBD1,TRBJ1-2,-,TRBV9,CASSPPPGTGENYGYTF,TGTGCCAGCAGCCCTCCGCCCGGGACAGGGGAGAACTATGGCTACACCTTC
-,TRBJ2-7,-,TRBV6-5,CASSYSGQGYTYEQYF,TGTGCCAGCAGTTACTCTGGCCAGGGGTATACCTACGAGCAGTACTTC
TRBD1,TRBJ2-3,-,TRBV29-1,CSVHGTGVPDTQYF,TGCAGCGTTCACGGGACAGGGGTTCCAGATACGCAGTATTTT
-,TRBJ1-2,-,TRBV11-2,CASSLVGGYTF,TGTGCCAGCAGCTTAGTCGGCGGCTACACCTTC
-,TRBJ1-1,-,TRBV4-1,CASSLTGATEAFF,TGCGCCAGCAGCCTTACGGGAGCCACTGAAGCTTTCTTT
TRBD1,TRBJ2-7,-,TRBV13,CASSPRGQGLHEQYF,TGTGCCAGCAGCCCGAGGGGACAGGGGCTCCACGAGCAGTACTTC
-,TRBJ2-5,-,TRBV29-1,CSVNQETQYF,TGCAGCGTTAACCAAGAGACCCAGTACTTC
-,TRBJ2-7,few,TRBV19,CASSMENSSPYEQYF,TGTGCCAGTAGTATGGAGAACTCCTCACCCTACGAGCAGTACTTC
-,TRBJ2-1,-,TRBV7-2,CASSFLAEPYNEQFF,TGTGCCAGCAGTTTCTTAGCGGAACCCTACAATGAGCAGTTCTTC
TRBD2,TRBJ2-7,once,TRBV11-2,CASSTGTSREQYF,TGTGCCAGCAGCACCGGGACTAGCCGTGAGCAGTACTTC
TRBD2,TRBJ2-3,-,TRBV12-5,CASGPGTSGVPDTQYF,TGTGCTAGTGGACCCGGGACTAGCGGGGTTCCAGATACGCAGTATTTT
-,TRBJ2-7,-,TRBV7-9,CASSLATVGYYEQYF,TGTGCCAGCAGCTTAGCGACAGTCGGCTACTACGAGCAGTACTTC
TRBD1,TRBJ1-2,-,TRBV4-1,CASSPDRTDYGYTF,TGCGCCAGCAGCCCGGACAGGACCGACTATGGCTACACCTTC
-,TRBJ1-5,-,TRBV6-4,CASNTLGSHSNQPQHF,TGTGCCAGCAACACTTTGGGCAGTCATAGCAATCAGCCCCAGCATTTT
-,TRBJ2-7,-,TRBV7-9,CASSPRGTYEQYF,TGTGCCAGCAGCCCACGGGGTACCTACGAGCAGTACTTC
-,TRBJ2-1,-,TRBV5-4,CASSLTRDEQFF,TGTGCCAGCAGCCTAACTAGGGATGAGCAGTTCTTC
-,TRBJ2-7,-,TRBV6-5,CASSYGGGSYEQYF,TGTGCCAGCAGTTATGGAGGGGGCTCCTACGAGCAGTACTTC
TRBD1,TRBJ2-3,-,TRBV5-1,CASSLGQGGTDTQYF,TGCGCCAGCAGCTTGGGGCAGGGGGGCACAGATACGCAGTATTTT
-,TRBJ1-1,-,TRBV29-1,CSVGGREVTEAFF,TGCAGCGTTGGAGGCAGGGAGGTCACTGAAGCTTTCTTT
-,TRBJ2-2,-,TRBV2,CASSEDRGYDTGELFF,TGTGCCAGCAGTGAAGATCGAGGGTACGACACCGGGGAGCTGTTTTTT
-,TRBJ1-1,-,TRBV5-1,CASSSTGNTEAFF,TGCGCCAGCAGCTCAACAGGGAACACTGAAGCTTTCTTT
-,TRBJ2-7,-,TRBV9,CASSAMDSYYEQYF,TGTGCCAGCAGCGCTATGGACTCCTACTACGAGCAGTACTTC
-,TRBJ2-1,-,TRBV5-4,CASSPSGSEQFF,TGTGCCAGCAGCCCCTCGGGGAGTGAGCAGTTCTTC
-,TRBJ2-2,-,TRBV9,CASSVASSPGELFF,TGTGCCAGCAGCGTAGCTTCCAGCCCCGGGGAGCTGTTTTTT
TRBD2,TRBJ2-3,-,TRBV10-2,CASKAGGPINTQYF,TGCGCCAGCAAGGCGGGGGGGCCGATAAATACGCAGTATTTT
-,TRBJ1-4,-,TRBV7-8,CASSSQGSNEKLFF,TGTGCCAGCAGCTCACAGGGTTCTAATGAAAAACTGTTTTTT